Following are 23 T cell receptor beta chains from one sample sequenced in a study of blood T cells in healthy people across ages. Next came a second PCR, run for roughly 7 to 12 cycles, which used a sample-barcoded 5' primer along with a J-beta primer mix. TCRdb re-called the 5' RACE reads with MiXCR, one entry per CDR3 protein. The repertoire holds roughly 1,800,000 distinct CDR3 sequences, with around 48% as singletons. The sample taken for sequencing was blood. These receptors all come from a middle-aged woman in good health.

The V call is TRBV18, the J call TRBJ2-5, with D possibly TRBD1 on 6 matching bases. This CDR3 contains 13 residues. Germline CDR1 and CDR2: KGHSH and LQKENI. V dropped 6 bases and J dropped 4 bases, with 12 bases sitting between them. CDR3 nucleotides: TGTGCCAGCTCTAAACAGGGTGGAGAGACCCAGTACTTC. It specifies CASSKQGGETQYF.

This rearrangement joins TRBV28 to TRBJ2-5, with D possibly being TRBD1 (5 bases). The V end lost 5 bases, the J end lost 3 bases, and 16 bases lay between the germline ends. The CDR3 covers 15 residues. Germline CDR1 reads MDHEN; CDR2 reads SYDVKM. The CDR3 nucleotides read TGTGCCAGCAGTACCCTGAAGGGGCGCGAAGAGACCCAGTACTTC. Translated: CASSTLKGREETQYF. The entire variable domain, with the rest obtained from reference TRBV28 and TRBJ2-5, is as follows: DVKVTQSSRYLVKRTGEKVFLECVQDMDHENMFWYRQDPGLGLRLIYFSYDVKMKEKGDIPEGYSVSREKKERFSLILESASTNQTSMYLCASSTLKGREETQYFGPGTRLLVL.

The rearrangement uses TRBV7-2 and TRBJ2-7; TRBD2 is a possible D gene (5 bases). Trimming left V 5 bases short and J 6 bases short, with 11 bases between. Germline V gene sequence: CDR1 SGHTA, CDR2 FQGNSA. CDR3 length equals 12 residues. The CDR3 DNA sequence: TGTGCCAGCAGCGGTAGCGTACGCGAGCAGTACTTC. Translating it yields CASSGSVREQYF.

The chain links TRBV7-9 to TRBJ1-6; D ambiguous. Trimming cost V 5 bases and J 5 bases, with 4 bases left between them. CDR1 and CDR2 (germline): SEHNR, FQNEAQ (reference sequence). The CDR3 is made up of 12 amino acids. The CDR3 loop is CASSPHNSPLHF. The DNA of the CDR3 is TGTGCCAGCAGCCCTCATAATTCACCCCTCCACTTT.

This clonotype was counted a few times. In nucleotides, the CDR3 is TGTGCCAGCAGTTCCGACGGGACAGGGCTCCACGAGCAGTACTTC. It yields the protein CASSSDGTGLHEQYF. The rearrangement links TRBV2 to TRBJ2-7; 9 bases are a match to TRBD1. The CDR3 has 15 amino acids. Trimming at V came to 5 bases and at J to 5 bases, leaving 10 bases not matched to a gene. Germline V lookup: CDR1 SNHLY, CDR2 FYNNEI.

The CDR3 coding sequence is TGTGCCAGCAGTTACTTGCGGCAGCCGGAAAAACTGTTTTTT. Its protein product is CASSYLRQPEKLFF. This sequence joins TRBV6-5 and TRBJ1-4; D is unclear. The CDR3 sequence is 14 residues long. Trimming removed 1 base from V and 8 bases from J, with 11 bases in between. The germline V gene encodes CDR1 MNHEY and CDR2 SVGAGI.

Comment on this clonotype: One end of the junction varies from germline; a read error may be responsible. The V call is TRBV27, the J call TRBJ2-1; TRBD1 might be the D (6 bases). This CDR3 is 16 amino acids long. Germline values: CDR1 MNHEY, CDR2 SMNVEV (reference sequence). The CDR3 nucleotides are TGTGCCAGCTCACCCCAGGGGAGCGGATCCTGCAATGAGCAGTTCTTC. Translated, it gives CASSPQGSGSCNEQFF.

The chain is built from TRBV20-1 and TRBJ1-2, with 7 bases that match TRBD1. This CDR3 comprises 13 residues. Germline V gene data show CDR1 as DFQATT and CDR2 as SNEGSKA (reference sequence). The J segment lost 7 bases and the V segment lost 5 bases, leaving 10 bases of the junction unmatched. This chain's CDR3 is CSAYKDREVGYTF. In nucleotides, the CDR3 is TGCAGTGCTTATAAAGACAGGGAGGTTGGCTACACCTTC.

The chain joins TRBV12-3 or TRBV12-4 to TRBJ2-3; 14 bases agree with TRBD2. CDR3 length: 19 residues. With V trimmed by 5 bases and J by 6 bases, 16 bases remained unmatched. The CDR3: CASSTYRSTSGGAGDTQYF. The CDR3 DNA reads as TGTGCCAGCAGTACCTACCGCTCGACTAGCGGGGGGGCCGGGGATACGCAGTATTTT.

This clonotype was detected a few times. The genes are TRBV4-2 and TRBJ2-6; no clear D. The CDR3 spans 16 residues. From germline, CDR1 is LGHNA and CDR2 YNFKEQ. V was shortened by 4 bases and J by 4 bases, with 14 bases between the two germline ends. The CDR3 DNA reads as TGTGCCAGCAGCCGGGATACGGCGTCCGGGGCCAACGTCCTGACTTTC. Encoded protein: CASSRDTASGANVLTF.

This clonotype appeared once. This chain joins TRBV6-5 and TRBJ1-6; D unclear. CDR3 size: 15 residues. From germline, CDR1 is MNHEY and CDR2 SVGAGI. Trimming shortened V by 6 bases and J by 0 bases, and 9 bases separated the two germline ends. The CDR3 sequence: CASRSYNSYNSPLHF. In DNA form, the CDR3 reads TGTGCCAGCAGATCGTACAACTCCTATAATTCACCCCTCCACTTT.

Only a few counts were recorded for this clonotype. This CDR3 reads CASSSGHSYGYTF. In DNA, the CDR3 is TGTGCCAGCAGTTCGGGACACTCATATGGCTACACCTTC. This chain connects TRBV28 to TRBJ1-2, with D maybe TRBD1 (6 bases). The CDR3 spans 13 residues. CDR1 is MDHEN and CDR2 is SYDVKM in the germline V gene. The V and J ends lost 4 bases and 5 bases respectively, with 11 bases between them.

This clonotype was seen more than once but under ten times. The CDR3 DNA follows: TGCGCCAGCAGCCAGCTTGGGGAGGATATTCAGTACTTC. As protein: CASSQLGEDIQYF. The chain couples TRBV4-1 to TRBJ2-4; perhaps TRBD2 as D (6 bases). V was clipped by 3 bases and J by 10 bases, with 13 bases between them. Germline assignment: CDR1 MGHRA and CDR2 YSYEKL. The length of the CDR3 is 13 residues.

This rearrangement joins TRBV11-2 to TRBJ1-4, with 9 bases aligning to TRBD1. The J segment lost 9 bases and the V segment lost 4 bases, leaving 3 bases of the junction unmatched. Germline V CDR1 and CDR2: SGHAT, FQNNGV. The CDR3 has 13 residues. The CDR3 reads CASSSDRGQKLFF. CDR3 bases: TGTGCCAGCAGCTCGGACAGGGGCCAAAAACTGTTTTTT.

The gene calls are TRBV6-1 and TRBJ2-6; 7 bases are a match to TRBD1. The CDR3 totals 17 residues. The germline V gene has CDR1 MNHNS and CDR2 SASEGT. Trimming removed 6 bases from V and 1 base from J; junction bases left unmatched: 9. CDR3 bases: TGTGCCAGCAGGAGACAGGGACGGAGGTCTGGGGCCAACGTCCTGACTTTC. This sequence encodes CASRRQGRRSGANVLTF.

This chain connects TRBV7-3 to TRBJ2-7; D may be TRBD2 (5 bases). Germline V lookup: CDR1 SGHTA, CDR2 FQGTGA. CDR3 length: 13 amino acids. Trimming took off 4 bases at V and 7 bases at J, with 14 bases between the two ends. DNA for the CDR3: TGTGCCAGCAGCTCCCCACTAGGCAATGAGCAGTACTTC. It is translated as CASSSPLGNEQYF.

The rearrangement links TRBV11-1 to TRBJ2-6, with 7 bases identical to TRBD1. The junction had 3 bases not matched to a gene; V was cut back by 4 bases and J by 0 bases. The CDR3 covers 16 residues. Germline CDR1 reads SGHAT; CDR2 reads FQDESV (reference sequence). The CDR3: CASSSDRVSGANVLTF. The CDR3 DNA sequence: TGTGCCAGCAGCTCTGACAGGGTCTCTGGGGCCAACGTCCTGACTTTC.

The V and J genes are TRBV10-3 and TRBJ1-1; TRBD1 matches at 10 bases. Germline trimming cut 6 bases from V and 3 bases from J; bases unmatched to any gene: 7. CDR3 length equals 15 residues. Germline CDR1 is ENHRY and CDR2 is SYGVKD. The CDR3 is CAISYGGTGDTEAFF. The CDR3 coding sequence is TGTGCCATCAGCTACGGGGGGACAGGGGACACTGAAGCTTTCTTT.

J is TRBJ2-3 and V is TRBV7-2; 15 bases are shared with TRBD2. Looked up from germline, CDR1 is SGHTA and CDR2 is FQGNSA. Germline trimming cut 4 bases from V and 2 bases from J; bases unmatched to any gene: 7. The CDR3 sequence is 18 residues long. The CDR3 region is CASSSRGLAGGNTDTQYF. Here the CDR3 DNA reads TGTGCCAGCAGCTCTCGCGGACTAGCGGGGGGGAACACAGATACGCAGTATTTT.

This chain joins TRBV29-1 and TRBJ2-5; D remains ambiguous. This CDR3 region has 10 residues. CDR1 and CDR2 from the germline V gene are SQVTM and ANQGSEA. V lost 3 bases and J lost 4, with 3 bases in between. The chain's CDR3 is CSVDLETQYF. DNA for the CDR3: TGCAGCGTTGATTTAGAGACCCAGTACTTC.

The chain carries TRBV7-9 and TRBJ2-5, with unresolved D. This CDR3 has 14 amino acids. The V gene lost 0 bases and the J gene lost 2 bases, with 7 bases spanning the gap. Germline V CDR1 and CDR2: SEHNR, FQNEAQ (reference sequence). The CDR3: CASSLAQPQETQYF. For the CDR3, the DNA is TGTGCCAGCAGCTTAGCCCAGCCTCAAGAGACCCAGTACTTC.

The V and J genes are TRBV20-1 and TRBJ1-6, with 10 bases that match TRBD1. Germline V gene data show CDR1 as DFQATT and CDR2 as SNEGSKA (reference sequence). V gave up 3 bases and J gave up 10 bases; unmatched junction bases: 6. This CDR3 region has 14 residues. The CDR3 coding sequence is TGCAGTGCTAGTGAGACAGGGGGCATGTCACCCCTCCACTTT. Translation gives CSASETGGMSPLHF.

The rearrangement links TRBV5-1 to TRBJ1-1, with D maybe TRBD1 (6 bases). The CDR3 is 14 amino acids. Germline loops: CDR1 SGHRS, CDR2 YFSETQ. Between the trimmed V and J ends, which lost 5 bases and 10 bases, there was a span of 21 bases. The DNA of the CDR3 is TGCGCCAGCAGGTTGCCCGGGGCTGAACAGGGAGCTTTCTTT. Protein sequence: CASRLPGAEQGAFF. Combining the CDR3 with reference TRBV5-1 and TRBJ1-1 gives the whole variable domain KAGVTQTPRYLIKTRGQQVTLSCSPISGHRSVSWYQQTPGQGLQFLFEYFSETQRNKGNFPGRFSGRQFSNSRSEMNVSTLELGDSALYLCASRLPGAEQGAFFGQGTRLTVV.